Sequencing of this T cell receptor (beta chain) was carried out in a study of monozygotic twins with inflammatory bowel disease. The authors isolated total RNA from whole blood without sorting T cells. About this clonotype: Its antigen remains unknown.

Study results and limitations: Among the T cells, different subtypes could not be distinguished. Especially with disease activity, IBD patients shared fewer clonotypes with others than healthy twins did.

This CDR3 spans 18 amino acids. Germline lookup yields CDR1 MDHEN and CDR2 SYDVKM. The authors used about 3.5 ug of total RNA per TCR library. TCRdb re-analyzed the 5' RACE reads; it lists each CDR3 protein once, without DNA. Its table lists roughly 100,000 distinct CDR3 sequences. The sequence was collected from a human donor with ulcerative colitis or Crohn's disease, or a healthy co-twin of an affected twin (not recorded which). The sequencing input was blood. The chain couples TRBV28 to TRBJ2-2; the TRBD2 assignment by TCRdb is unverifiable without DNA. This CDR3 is CASSFEASGGAATGELFF.